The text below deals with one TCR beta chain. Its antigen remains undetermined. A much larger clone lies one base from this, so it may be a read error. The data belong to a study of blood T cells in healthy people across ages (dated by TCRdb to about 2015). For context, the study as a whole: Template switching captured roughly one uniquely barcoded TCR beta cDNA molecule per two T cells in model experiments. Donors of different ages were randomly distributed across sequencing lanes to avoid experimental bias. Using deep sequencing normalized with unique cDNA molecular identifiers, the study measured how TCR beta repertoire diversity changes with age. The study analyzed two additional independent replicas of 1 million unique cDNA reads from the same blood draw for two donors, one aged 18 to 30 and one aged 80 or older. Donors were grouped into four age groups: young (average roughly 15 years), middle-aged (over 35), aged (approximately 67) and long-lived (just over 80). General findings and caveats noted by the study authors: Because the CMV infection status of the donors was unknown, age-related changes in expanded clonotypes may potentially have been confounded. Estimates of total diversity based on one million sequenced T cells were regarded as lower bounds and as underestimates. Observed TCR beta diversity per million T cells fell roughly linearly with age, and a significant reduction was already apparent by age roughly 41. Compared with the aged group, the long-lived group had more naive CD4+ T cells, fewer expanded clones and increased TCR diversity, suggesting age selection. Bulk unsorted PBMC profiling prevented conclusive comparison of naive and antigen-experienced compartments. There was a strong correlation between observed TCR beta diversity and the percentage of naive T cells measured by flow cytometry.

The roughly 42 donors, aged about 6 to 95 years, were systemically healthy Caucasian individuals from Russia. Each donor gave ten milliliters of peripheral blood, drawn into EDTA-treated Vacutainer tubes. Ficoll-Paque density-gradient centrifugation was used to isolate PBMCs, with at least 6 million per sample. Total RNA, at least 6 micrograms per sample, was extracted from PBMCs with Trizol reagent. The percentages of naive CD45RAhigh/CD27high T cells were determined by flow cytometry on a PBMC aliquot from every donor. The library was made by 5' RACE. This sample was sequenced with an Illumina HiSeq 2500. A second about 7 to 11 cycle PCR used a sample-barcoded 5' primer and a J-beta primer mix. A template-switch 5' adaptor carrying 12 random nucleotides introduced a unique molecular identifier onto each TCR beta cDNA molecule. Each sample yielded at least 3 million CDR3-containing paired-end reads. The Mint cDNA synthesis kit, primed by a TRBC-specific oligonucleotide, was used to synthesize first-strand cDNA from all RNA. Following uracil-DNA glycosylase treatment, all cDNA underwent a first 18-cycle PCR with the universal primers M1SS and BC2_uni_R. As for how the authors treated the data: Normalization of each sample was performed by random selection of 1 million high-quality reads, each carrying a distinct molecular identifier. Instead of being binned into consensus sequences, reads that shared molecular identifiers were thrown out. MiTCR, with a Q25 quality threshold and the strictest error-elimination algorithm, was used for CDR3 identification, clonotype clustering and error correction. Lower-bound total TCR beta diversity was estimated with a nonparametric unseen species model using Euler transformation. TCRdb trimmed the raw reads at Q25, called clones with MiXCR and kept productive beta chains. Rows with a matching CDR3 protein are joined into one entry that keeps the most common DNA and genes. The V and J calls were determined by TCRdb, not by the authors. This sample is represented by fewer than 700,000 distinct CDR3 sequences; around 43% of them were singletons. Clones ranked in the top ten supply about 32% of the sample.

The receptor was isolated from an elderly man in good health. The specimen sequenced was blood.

The DNA sequence follows: TGCAGCGTTTCTACTATAGCCAAAAACACTCAGTACTTC. This codes for CSVSTIAKNTQYF. Recombination connected TRBV29-1 to TRBJ2-4; the D gene assignment is ambiguous. Its CDR3 holds 13 amino acids, cysteine through phenylalanine. Left in the record is the CDR3 DNA by itself, 39 bases read in frame from the first base. CDR1 and CDR2 were assigned from the germline V gene as SQVTM and ANQGSEA.